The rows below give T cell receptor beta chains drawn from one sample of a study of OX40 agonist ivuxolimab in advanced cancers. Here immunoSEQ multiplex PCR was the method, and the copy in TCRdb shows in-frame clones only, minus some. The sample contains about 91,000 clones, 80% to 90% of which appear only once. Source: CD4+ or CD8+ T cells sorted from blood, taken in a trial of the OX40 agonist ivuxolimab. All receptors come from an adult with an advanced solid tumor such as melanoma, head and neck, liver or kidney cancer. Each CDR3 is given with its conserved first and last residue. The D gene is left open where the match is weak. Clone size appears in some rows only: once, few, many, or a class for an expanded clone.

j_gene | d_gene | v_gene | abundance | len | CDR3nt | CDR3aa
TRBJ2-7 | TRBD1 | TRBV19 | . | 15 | TGTGCCAGTAGGAGAGACAGGGGCTTATCCTACGAGCAGTACTTC | CASRRDRGLSYEQYF
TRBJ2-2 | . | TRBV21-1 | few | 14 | TGTGCCAGCAGCAAACGAGCGAACACCGGGGAGCTGTTTTTT | CASSKRANTGELFF
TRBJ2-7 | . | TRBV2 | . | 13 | TGTGCCAGCAACGGACAGAGCTCCTACGAGCAGTACTTC | CASNGQSSYEQYF
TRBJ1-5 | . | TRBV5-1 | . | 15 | TGCGCCAGCAGCTTGGAGGGGCTCGGCAATCAGCCCCAGCATTTT | CASSLEGLGNQPQHF
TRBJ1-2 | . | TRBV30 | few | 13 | TGTGCCTGGAGCCAGGAAGCTAACTATGGCTACACCTTC | CAWSQEANYGYTF
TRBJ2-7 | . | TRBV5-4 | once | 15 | TGTGCCAGCAGCTTGGGGGCAGGGGAATTCTACGAGCAGTACTTC | CASSLGAGEFYEQYF
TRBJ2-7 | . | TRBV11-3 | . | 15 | TGTGCCAGCAGCTTAGGGGCGGGGACTTCGGACGAGCAGTACTTC | CASSLGAGTSDEQYF
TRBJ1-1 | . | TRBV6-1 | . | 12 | TGTGCCAGCAGATACATAATAAGGGAAGCTTTCTTT | CASRYIIREAFF
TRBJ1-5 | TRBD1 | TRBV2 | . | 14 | TGTGCCAGCAGGGGACAGGTATCGAATCAGCCCCAGCATTTT | CASRGQVSNQPQHF
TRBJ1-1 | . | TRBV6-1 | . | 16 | TGTGCCAGCAGTGATCCAGGGGTAATCAAGGGCACTGAAGCTTTCTTT | CASSDPGVIKGTEAFF
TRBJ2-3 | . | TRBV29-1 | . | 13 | TGCAGCGTTGAACCAGGGTCCGCAGATACGCAGTATTTT | CSVEPGSADTQYF
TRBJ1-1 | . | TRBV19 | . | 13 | TGTGCCAGTAGTATTTCTAAGGGCACTGAAGCTTTCTTT | CASSISKGTEAFF
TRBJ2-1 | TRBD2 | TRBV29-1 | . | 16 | TGCAGCGTTGACAATGCCGGGACTAGCGGGTTATCTGAGCAGTTCTTC | CSVDNAGTSGLSEQFF
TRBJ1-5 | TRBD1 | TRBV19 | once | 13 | TGTGCCAGTAGTATAAACAGGGGGCGACCCCAGCATTTT | CASSINRGRPQHF
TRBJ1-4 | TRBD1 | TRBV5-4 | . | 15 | TGTGCCAGCAGCCCCGGACAGGGTAGAAATGAAAAACTGTTTTTT | CASSPGQGRNEKLFF
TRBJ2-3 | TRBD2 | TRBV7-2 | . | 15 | TGTGCCAGCAGACCCCGACTAGCGGGAGTAGATACGCAGTATTTT | CASRPRLAGVDTQYF
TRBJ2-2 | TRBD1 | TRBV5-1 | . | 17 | TGCGCCAGCAGCCCAACAGGGGGCTCGGTGAACACCGGGGAGCTGTTTTTT | CASSPTGGSVNTGELFF
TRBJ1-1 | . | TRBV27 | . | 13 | TGTGCCAGCAGTCATACCTGGGACACTGAAGCTTTCTTT | CASSHTWDTEAFF
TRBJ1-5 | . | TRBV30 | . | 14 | TGTGCCTGGAGTGGGGCAAATAGCAATCAGCCCCAGCATTTT | CAWSGANSNQPQHF
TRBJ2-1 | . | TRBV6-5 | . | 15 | TGTGCCAGCACCGCACAGGGAGGCGTTTATGATGAGCAGTTCTTC | CASTAQGGVYDEQFF
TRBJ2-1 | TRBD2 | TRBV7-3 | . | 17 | TGTGCCAGCAGCCGGCCAGATCTAGCGGGAGTCCCCAATGAGCAGTTCTTC | CASSRPDLAGVPNEQFF
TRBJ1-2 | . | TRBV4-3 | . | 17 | TGCGCCAGCAGCCAAGATATAGTTGGGGTTCTAGACTATGGCTACACCTTC | CASSQDIVGVLDYGYTF
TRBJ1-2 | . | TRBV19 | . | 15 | TGTGCCAGTACACTAACCGGGACGGCGAACTATGGCTACACCTTC | CASTLTGTANYGYTF
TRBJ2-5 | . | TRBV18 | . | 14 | TGTGCCAGCTCAATCCACATTTCCCAAGAGACCCAGTACTTC | CASSIHISQETQYF
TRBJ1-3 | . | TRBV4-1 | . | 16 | TGCGCCAGCAGCCAAGTTTGGGGACTCTCTGGAAACACCATATATTTT | CASSQVWGLSGNTIYF
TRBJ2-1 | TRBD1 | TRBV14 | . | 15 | TGTGCCAGCAGCCAGGACAGGGGTCGTTTCGATGAGCAGTTCTTC | CASSQDRGRFDEQFF
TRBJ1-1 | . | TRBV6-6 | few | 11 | TGTGCCAGCACTTACCCAGGGACAGCTTTCTTT | CASTYPGTAFF
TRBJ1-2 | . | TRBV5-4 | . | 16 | TGTGCCAGCAGCGGGCCTTACACCGGAGCTAACTATGGCTACACCTTC | CASSGPYTGANYGYTF
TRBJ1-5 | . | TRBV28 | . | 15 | TGTGCCAGCAGCTCACAGGGACGGGGCAATCAGCCCCAGCATTTT | CASSSQGRGNQPQHF
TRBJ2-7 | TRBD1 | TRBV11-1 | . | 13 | TGTGCCAGCAGCCGACAGGGGTCCTACGAGCAGTACTTC | CASSRQGSYEQYF
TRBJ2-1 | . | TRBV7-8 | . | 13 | TGTGCCAGCAGCTTAGACCAGTACAATGAGCAGTTCTTC | CASSLDQYNEQFF
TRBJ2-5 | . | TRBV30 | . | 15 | TGTGCCTGGAGTAACACCGAGAACTACGAAGAGACCCAGTACTTC | CAWSNTENYEETQYF
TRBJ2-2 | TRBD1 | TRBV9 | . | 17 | TGTGCCAGCAGCGTTCTCCGGGACAGGGGCCCCACCGGGGAGCTGTTTTTT | CASSVLRDRGPTGELFF
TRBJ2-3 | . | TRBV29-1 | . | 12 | TGCAGCCAGGCAGGAGGGAGCGATACGCAGTATTTT | CSQAGGSDTQYF
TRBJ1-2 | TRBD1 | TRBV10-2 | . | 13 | TGCGCCAGCCGAACAGGGGGTGTTTCTGGCTACACCTTC | CASRTGGVSGYTF
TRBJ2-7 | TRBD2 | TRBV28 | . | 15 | TGTGCCAGCAGTTCTAGCGGGAGGGCCTTGGGGGAGCAGTACTTC | CASSSSGRALGEQYF
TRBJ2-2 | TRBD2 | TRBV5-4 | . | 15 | TGTGCCAGCAGCGCGGGACTAGCTGAGACCGGGGAGCTGTTTTTT | CASSAGLAETGELFF
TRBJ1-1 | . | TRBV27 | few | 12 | TGTGCCAGCAGCCTTGGACGGACTGAAGCTTTCTTT | CASSLGRTEAFF
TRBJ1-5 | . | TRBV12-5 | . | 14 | TGTGCTAGTGCCCCGGACAGAACTGATCAGCCCCAGCATTTT | CASAPDRTDQPQHF
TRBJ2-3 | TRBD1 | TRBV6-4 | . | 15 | TGTGCCAGCAGTGAACAGGGGATTGGAACAGATACGCAGTATTTT | CASSEQGIGTDTQYF
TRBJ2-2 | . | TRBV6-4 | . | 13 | TGTGCCAGCAGTGGACAGAACACCGGGGAGCTGTTTTTT | CASSGQNTGELFF
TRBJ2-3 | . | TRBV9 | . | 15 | TGTGCCAGCAGCGTAGGGGGGATTACCACAGATACGCAGTATTTT | CASSVGGITTDTQYF
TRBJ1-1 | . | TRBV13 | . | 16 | TGTGCCAGCAGCTACGCTGAAACCGACAGACGCACTGAAGCTTTCTTT | CASSYAETDRRTEAFF
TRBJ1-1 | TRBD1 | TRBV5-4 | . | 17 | TGTGCCAGCAGCAAGAGCCGGGACAGGGGGCTGGGCACTGAAGCTTTCTTT | CASSKSRDRGLGTEAFF
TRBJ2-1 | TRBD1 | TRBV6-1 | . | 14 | TGTGCCAGCAGTGGACAGGGCCCCTACAATGAGCAGTTCTTC | CASSGQGPYNEQFF
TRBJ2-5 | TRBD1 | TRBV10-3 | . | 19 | TGTGCCATCAGTGAGTCGAGGGGACAGGGGGCACTGGGGCAAGAGACCCAGTACTTC | CAISESRGQGALGQETQYF
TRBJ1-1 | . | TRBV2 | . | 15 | TGTGCCAGCAGTGAAGGTTTAATCATATGGGATGAAGCTTTCTTT | CASSEGLIIWDEAFF
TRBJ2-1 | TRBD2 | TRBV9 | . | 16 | TGTGCCAGCAGCGGAACTACTAGCGGGAGGCTCGATGAGCAGTTCTTC | CASSGTTSGRLDEQFF
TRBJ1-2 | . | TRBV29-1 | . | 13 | TGCAGCGTTGAAGAGGGGGATCTCTATGGCTACACCTTC | CSVEEGDLYGYTF
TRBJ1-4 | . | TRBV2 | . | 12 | TGTGCCAGCAGTGAAGCGCGTCGGTTTCCGTTTTTT | CASSEARRFPFF
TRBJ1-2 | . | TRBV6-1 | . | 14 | TGTGCCAGCAGAAACCCCGGGGCTTTTTATGGCTACACCTTC | CASRNPGAFYGYTF
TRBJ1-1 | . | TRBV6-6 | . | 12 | TGTGCCAGCGACGGAAGGGGCACTGAAGCTTTCTTT | CASDGRGTEAFF
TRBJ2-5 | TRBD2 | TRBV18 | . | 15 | TGTGCCAGCTCACCAAGAAGCGGGGACCAAGAGACCCAGTACTTC | CASSPRSGDQETQYF